This T cell receptor (beta chain) was found in a study of cytomegalovirus exposure and HLA in healthy donors. In the study overall: A prior analysis found fewer than 120 million unique TCR beta sequences from 150 million to 200 million T cells.

This PCR relied on a set of 60 Vbeta primers and 13 Jbeta primers. Clones were sequenced by immunoSEQ multiplex PCR, and TCRdb holds only the in-frame ones, with some missing. The data contain approximately 130,000 clones, 70% to 80% of them seen just once; the ten biggest clones take up about 3%. Remarks on this clone: The target antigen is unknown.

Study conclusions and caveats: HLA restriction was apparent for most CMV-associated TCR beta chains in a later analysis. Among immune exposure information, only CMV serostatus was available. One variant, a missense change in DCLRE1C, was linked in a later analysis to TCR beta V- and J-gene trimming.

This receptor was taken from a human donor in good health. The specimen sequenced was PBMCs.

The chain's CDR3 is CASSIAGLNTEAFF. The CDR3, as DNA: TGTGCCAGTAGTATTGCAGGGTTGAACACTGAAGCTTTCTTT. The V and J genes are TRBV19 and TRBJ1-1, with TRBD1 as a possible D gene (5 bases). The CDR3 covers 14 residues. V was pared by 3 bases and J by 0 bases, with 8 bases between. In germline, CDR1 is LNHDA, CDR2 SQIVND (reference sequence). The variable domain in full, with the rest retrieved from reference TRBV19 and TRBJ1-1, is DGGITQSPKYLFRKEGQNVTLSCEQNLNHDAMYWYRQDPGQGLRLIYYSQIVNDFQKGDIAEGYSVSREKKESFPLTVTSAQKNPTAFYLCASSIAGLNTEAFFGQGTRLTVV.